Reported below is one T cell receptor beta chain. Its antigen is unknown. This CDR3 is 14 amino acids long. Germline V CDR1 and CDR2: MDHEN, SYDVKM. Deletions cut 2 bases from V and 2 bases from J, with 10 bases between. Described treatment: approximately 9-day PBMC culture with coronavirus spike peptide pools or control peptides (ViraFEST assay). This sample was taken from a study of vaccination and CD4 T cells after COVID-19. Sequenced with the Oncomine TCR Beta short-read assay was DNA taken from cultured CD4+ T cells. Via MiXCR, TCRdb re-called the PCR reads, giving one row per CDR3 protein. This sample yields more than 20,000 distinct CDR3 sequences, of which roughly 45% are seen a single time; approximately 7.9% belongs to the top ten. Study findings and constraints: Only relatively few convalescent patients were studied, and early post-infection timepoints were not analyzed.

The rearrangement joins TRBV28 to TRBJ2-7; the D gene is possibly TRBD2 (6 bases). The sequence came from a human donor who had recovered from COVID-19. The specimen was CD4+ T cells from blood, cultured in vitro. In DNA, the CDR3 is TGTGCCAGCAGTTTAGTCGGGAGCCCCTACGAGCAGTACTTC. Translation: CASSLVGSPYEQYF.